What follows are 30 T cell receptor beta chains derived from one specimen sequenced in a study of T-cell memory formation after mild COVID-19. TCRdb passed the 5' RACE reads through MiXCR, listing each CDR3 protein once. The sample consists of nearly 250,000 distinct CDR3 sequences, about 16% of them appearing once. Material for sequencing was PBMCs or a T cell subset sorted from them (not recorded which). These receptors were collected from an adult woman who had mild COVID-19 (a few samples of this study predate the infection). Cell type and time point are not known.

The chain combines TRBV24-1 with TRBJ2-1, with 9 bases lining up with TRBD1. J gave up 11 bases and V 3 bases, and 19 bases lay outside the gene matches. The CDR3 runs 18 residues. The germline CDR1 and CDR2 sequences are KGHDR and SFDVKD. The CDR3 loop reads CATSDTLTGQGYFRKQFF. CDR3 sequence (DNA): TGTGCCACCAGTGATACCTTGACGGGACAGGGCTACTTCAGGAAGCAGTTCTTC.

This clonotype was observed a handful of times. The chain recombines TRBV29-1 with TRBJ1-3, with D tentatively TRBD1 (5 bases). The CDR3 is made up of 14 amino acids. CDR1 SQVTM and CDR2 ANQGSEA come from the germline V gene. V gave up 6 bases and J gave up 4 bases, with 16 bases separating them. The CDR3 spells CSVGTTASGNTIYF. For the CDR3, the DNA is TGCAGCGTAGGGACGACGGCATCGGGAAACACCATATATTTT.

V and J are TRBV3-1 and TRBJ2-5; D gene uncertain. This CDR3 is 15 amino acids long. Germline CDR1 LGHDT, CDR2 YNNKEL (reference sequence). V lost 4 bases and J lost 5, with 17 bases in between. The chain's CDR3 is CASSPASQPGETQYF. The CDR3 DNA is TGTGCCAGCAGCCCCGCGAGCCAGCCCGGGGAGACCCAGTACTTC.

This sequence joins TRBV20-1 and TRBJ1-1; weak D call: TRBD1 (5 bases). V lost 3 bases and J lost 6, with 11 bases in between. The CDR3 loop spans 12 amino acids. Germline V lookup: CDR1 DFQATT, CDR2 SNEGSKA (reference sequence). The CDR3 coding sequence is TGCAGTGCTAGCACTTGGGGCTCTGAAGCTTTCTTT. This codes for CSASTWGSEAFF.

This clonotype was seen a handful of times. The chain employs TRBV25-1 and TRBJ1-1; 9 bases match TRBD1. This CDR3 spans 13 amino acids. CDR1 is MGHDK, CDR2 SYGVNS, per germline. V lost 7 bases and J lost 1; bases outside the gene matches: 1. CDR3 loop: CASTDRGNTEAFF. CDR3 sequence (DNA): TGTGCCAGCACGGACAGGGGGAACACTGAAGCTTTCTTT.

This clonotype was observed a few times. V and J are TRBV7-9 and TRBJ1-2; D ambiguous. This CDR3 has 16 amino acids. The V gene's germline CDR1 is SEHNR and CDR2 FQNEAQ (reference sequence). The V and J ends lost 7 bases and 4 bases respectively, with 22 bases between them. CDR3 amino acids: CASTRPMDGPGYGYTF. CDR3 DNA: TGTGCCAGCACCAGACCCATGGACGGTCCAGGCTATGGCTACACCTTC. The full variable domain, rest sourced from reference TRBV7-9 and TRBJ1-2, is DTGVSQNPRHKITKRGQNVTFRCDPISEHNRLYWYRQTLGQGPEFLTYFQNEAQLEKSRLLSDRFSAERPKGSFSTLEIQRTEQGDSAMYLCASTRPMDGPGYGYTFGSGTRLTVV.

This sequence joins TRBV20-1 and TRBJ2-7; D is ambiguous. Trimming stripped 5 bases from V and 1 base from J, with 15 bases between. This CDR3 has 14 residues. Germline CDR1 is DFQATT and CDR2 is SNEGSKA (reference sequence). Here the CDR3 reads CSAPSHDGSYEQYF. CDR3 sequence (DNA): TGCAGTGCTCCCTCCCATGACGGATCCTACGAGCAGTACTTC.

V is TRBV7-9 and J is TRBJ1-4, with D uncertain. The CDR3 loop spans 15 amino acids. V was cut by 5 bases and J by 6 bases, with 16 bases left in between. Germline lookup yields CDR1 SEHNR and CDR2 FQNEAQ (reference sequence). CDR3 sequence: CASSLRGPSYEKLFF. CDR3 DNA sequence: TGTGCCAGCAGCCTACGAGGTCCCAGCTATGAAAAACTGTTTTTT.

This clonotype has at least ten counts. This chain uses TRBV6-2 or TRBV6-3 with TRBJ1-5, with D possibly matching TRBD1 (5 bases). Germline V gene sequence: CDR1 MNHEY, CDR2 SVGEGT. V lost 0 bases and J 5 bases, leaving 5 bases between the germline ends. The CDR3 runs 13 residues. In nucleotides, the CDR3 is TGTGCCAGCAGTTACTCAGGGGATCAGCCCCAGCATTTT. Its protein product is CASSYSGDQPQHF.

This chain links TRBV2 with TRBJ2-7, with 8 bases lining up with TRBD2. The germline gives CDR1 SNHLY, CDR2 FYNNEI. With V trimmed by 6 bases and J by 2 bases, 9 bases remained unmatched. There are 15 residues in the CDR3. The CDR3 region is CASREQREFPYEQYF. CDR3 coding DNA: TGTGCCAGCAGGGAACAGCGGGAGTTCCCCTACGAGCAGTACTTC.

The chain uses TRBV12-5 and TRBJ2-7, with a tentative D call TRBD2 (6 bases). V lost 7 bases, J lost 2 bases, and 27 bases lay in between. The CDR3 has 18 residues. Germline V gene lookup returns CDR1 LGHNT and CDR2 FRNRAP. The CDR3 is CASALQDKFGGRAYEQYF. The CDR3 DNA is TGTGCTAGTGCTTTACAGGACAAATTCGGAGGGCGAGCCTACGAGCAGTACTTC. The full variable domain, completed using reference TRBV12-5 and TRBJ2-7, is DARVTQTPRHKVTEMGQEVTMRCQPILGHNTVFWYRQTMMQGLELLAYFRNRAPLDDSGMPKDRFSAEMPDATLATLKIQPSEPRDSAVYFCASALQDKFGGRAYEQYFGPGTRLTVT.

The chain employs TRBV5-4 and TRBJ2-1; possibly TRBD1 for D (6 bases). The V and J ends lost 6 bases and 7 bases respectively, with 11 bases between them. The CDR3 extends over 12 amino acids. CDR1 and CDR2 from the germline V gene are SGHNT and YYREEE (reference sequence). The CDR3 nucleotides are TGTGCCAGCACCGATAGGGGGAATGAGCAGTTCTTC. Translated, it gives CASTDRGNEQFF. The whole variable domain, remainder taken from reference TRBV5-4 and TRBJ2-1, is ETGVTQSPTHLIKTRGQQVTLRCSSQSGHNTVSWYQQALGQGPQFIFQYYREEENGRGNFPPRFSGLQFPNYSSELNVNALELDDSALYLCASTDRGNEQFFGPGTRLTVL.

In DNA, the CDR3 is TGTGCCAGCAGCCAAGGAACAAGCGGGAAAACCCAGTACTTC. It is translated as CASSQGTSGKTQYF. This chain connects TRBV3-1 to TRBJ2-5; 7 nucleotides align to TRBD2. The CDR3 runs 14 residues. CDR1 and CDR2 from the germline V gene are LGHDT and YNNKEL (reference sequence). V lost 1 base to trimming and J lost 8 bases; unmatched junction nucleotides: 7.

V gene TRBV6-1 combines with J gene TRBJ2-3; weak D call: TRBD2 (7 bases). The CDR3 spans 16 residues. V was trimmed by 1 base and J by 3 bases, leaving 14 bases between them. The germline V gene has CDR1 MNHNS and CDR2 SASEGT. CDR3: CASSEVRGAPTDTQYF. The CDR3 DNA reads TGTGCCAGCAGTGAAGTTCGGGGGGCGCCGACAGATACGCAGTATTTT.

This clonotype came up a few times. The chain couples TRBV20-1 to TRBJ2-1; 8 bases are shared with TRBD1. V gave up 2 bases and J gave up 9 bases; unmatched junction bases: 6. CDR1 DFQATT and CDR2 SNEGSKA come from the germline V gene (reference sequence). This CDR3 has 13 amino acids. CDR3 DNA sequence: TGCAGTGCTAGAAGTACCAGGGGGCCTGAGCAGTTCTTC. This translates into CSARSTRGPEQFF.

There are many counts of this clonotype. The CDR3, as DNA: TGCGCCAGCAGCTTGGGGCTAGCGGGGCGCAGCACAGATACGCAGTATTTT. Its translation is CASSLGLAGRSTDTQYF. This sequence joins TRBV5-1 and TRBJ2-3, with 9 positions matching TRBD2. The germline V gene encodes CDR1 SGHRS and CDR2 YFSETQ. This CDR3 has 17 residues. The J segment lost 0 bases and the V segment lost 0 bases, leaving 5 bases of the junction unmatched.

The gene calls are TRBV4-1 and TRBJ1-2; possible D gene TRBD1, 5 bases. V was shortened by 3 bases and J by 8 bases, with 16 bases between the two germline ends. Germline V lookup: CDR1 MGHRA, CDR2 YSYEKL. The CDR3 totals 14 residues. The CDR3 DNA reads as TGCGCCAGCAGCCAGCCAGGGTTAAATAAGGGCTACACCTTC. Translating it yields CASSQPGLNKGYTF.

The CDR3 protein is CSASHTGGVGYGYTF. The CDR3 DNA reads TGCAGTGCTTCTCATACAGGGGGCGTAGGCTATGGCTACACCTTC. The rearrangement links TRBV20-1 to TRBJ1-2, with TRBD1 identical over 9 bases. CDR3 length equals 15 residues. In germline, CDR1 is DFQATT, CDR2 SNEGSKA (reference sequence). The J segment lost 4 bases and the V segment lost 5 bases, leaving 11 bases of the junction unmatched.

This CDR3 reads CASSPGGQGARNEQFF. The DNA of the CDR3 is TGTGCCAGCAGTCCAGGGGGACAGGGGGCTAGGAATGAGCAGTTCTTC. The rearrangement links TRBV12-3 or TRBV12-4 to TRBJ2-1, with 12 bases that match TRBD1. The junction had 9 bases not matched to a gene; V was cut back by 5 bases and J by 7 bases. The CDR3 spans 16 residues.

This clonotype was observed a handful of times. The rearrangement links TRBV12-3 or TRBV12-4 to TRBJ2-7; possible D gene TRBD2, 7 bases. With 3 bases removed from V and 2 bases from J, the gap between germline ends came to 11 bases. CDR3 length: 14 residues. The CDR3 reads CASSLAGATYEQYF. CDR3 coding DNA: TGTGCCAGCAGTTTGGCGGGGGCAACCTACGAGCAGTACTTC.

This clonotype was seen only once. V gene TRBV19 combines with J gene TRBJ1-5, with D possibly TRBD1 on 6 matching bases. V was trimmed by 4 bases and J by 0 bases, leaving 19 bases between them. Germline V gene lookup returns CDR1 LNHDA and CDR2 SQIVND (reference sequence). The CDR3 has 18 amino acids. The CDR3 nucleotides are TGTGCCAGTAGTAGGGCCCCCATACAGGGATATAGCAATCAGCCCCAGCATTTT. As protein: CASSRAPIQGYSNQPQHF. Full variable domain (rest looked up from reference TRBV19 and TRBJ1-5): DGGITQSPKYLFRKEGQNVTLSCEQNLNHDAMYWYRQDPGQGLRLIYYSQIVNDFQKGDIAEGYSVSREKKESFPLTVTSAQKNPTAFYLCASSRAPIQGYSNQPQHFGDGTRLSIL.

V usage is TRBV25-1 and J usage is TRBJ2-2; 12 nucleotides align to TRBD1. The CDR3 spans 16 residues. Unmatched junction bases numbered 10, after V lost 8 bases and J lost 6 bases. CDR1 and CDR2 (germline): MGHDK, SYGVNS. CDR3 loop: CASLGTGGVRAGELFF. The CDR3 nucleotides read TGTGCCAGCCTCGGGACAGGGGGCGTTCGGGCCGGGGAGCTGTTTTTT.

A few counts support this clonotype. CDR3 nucleotide sequence: TGTGCCAGCAGCTCAGGGGACGGTCGCCGTGAAGCTTTCTTT. This translates into CASSSGDGRREAFF. This sequence joins TRBV11-2 and TRBJ1-1, with D maybe TRBD1 (6 bases). The germline gives CDR1 SGHAT, CDR2 FQNNGV. V lost 4 bases and J lost 7, with 16 bases in between. The CDR3 consists of 14 residues. Supplemented by reference TRBV11-2 and TRBJ1-1, the full variable domain reads EAGVAQSPRYKIIEKRQSVAFWCNPISGHATLYWYQQILGQGPKLLIQFQNNGVVDDSQLPKDRFSAERLKGVDSTLKIQPAKLEDSAVYLCASSSGDGRREAFFGQGTRLTVV.

Only a few counts were recorded for this clonotype. This chain links TRBV19 with TRBJ1-1, with a possible D match to TRBD1 (5 bases). Germline loops: CDR1 LNHDA, CDR2 SQIVND (reference sequence). Deletions cut 3 bases from V and 10 bases from J, with 15 bases between. This CDR3 comprises 13 residues. The CDR3 sequence is CASSIGGFTTAFF. As DNA, the CDR3 is TGTGCCAGTAGTATCGGGGGTTTTACCACAGCTTTCTTT.

This chain connects TRBV20-1 to TRBJ1-4; D gene uncertain. Trimming left V 7 bases short and J 3 bases short, with 27 bases between. CDR3 length equals 18 residues. CDR1 and CDR2 from the germline V gene are DFQATT and SNEGSKA (reference sequence). Written as DNA, the CDR3 is TGCAGTGTAGGCCCCAAGTTAGGGCGAATAAGGGCTAATGAAAAACTGTTTTTT. Translated: CSVGPKLGRIRANEKLFF.

This clonotype occurred a few times. The chain employs TRBV6-2 or TRBV6-3 and TRBJ1-2; D gene unclear. V was clipped by 7 bases and J by 6 bases, with 15 bases between them. Germline loops: CDR1 MNHEY, CDR2 SVGEGT. This CDR3 spans 13 amino acids. The CDR3 region has the DNA TGTGCCAGCAACCAATTTCTAAGGCATGGCTACACCTTC. Amino acids: CASNQFLRHGYTF.

The chain has TRBV7-9 and TRBJ2-3; possibly TRBD2 for D (6 bases). The CDR3 extends over 15 amino acids. Germline V CDR1 and CDR2: SEHNR, FQNEAQ (reference sequence). The ends were cut back, 2 bases at V and 2 bases at J, with 11 bases in the middle. The CDR3 protein is CASSLRTGVTDTQYF. The CDR3 DNA is TGTGCCAGCAGCTTACGGACGGGGGTCACAGATACGCAGTATTTT.

This clonotype occurred a few times. The chain uses TRBV10-3 and TRBJ2-1; the D call may be TRBD1 or TRBD2 (6 bases each). Germline CDR1 ENHRY, CDR2 SYGVKD. The germline V and J ends were trimmed by 0 bases and 2 bases, with 8 bases remaining between them. The CDR3 length is 15 residues. The CDR3 nucleotides read TGTGCCATCAGTGAGTCCGGGGGCACCTACAATGAGCAGTTCTTC. Protein: CAISESGGTYNEQFF.

Only a few counts were recorded for this clonotype. The chain recombines TRBV7-9 with TRBJ2-3, with D possibly being TRBD1 (5 bases). CDR3 length: 15 residues. Trimming cost V 5 bases and J 5 bases, with 17 bases left between them. Germline loops: CDR1 SEHNR, CDR2 FQNEAQ (reference sequence). The CDR3: CASSPLQVGKDTQYF. The CDR3 DNA sequence: TGTGCCAGCAGCCCTCTACAGGTGGGAAAAGATACGCAGTATTTT.

This clonotype has only a few counts. The chain carries TRBV20-1 and TRBJ2-5; 9 bases fit TRBD2. V gave up 3 bases and J gave up 5 bases; unmatched junction bases: 7. Germline CDR1 and CDR2: DFQATT and SNEGSKA (reference sequence). The CDR3 sequence is 14 residues long. CDR3 amino acids: CSARRLAAWETQYF. The CDR3 nucleotides read TGCAGTGCTAGGCGACTAGCGGCCTGGGAGACCCAGTACTTC.